These T cell receptor beta chains were read from a single sample in a study of cytomegalovirus exposure and HLA in healthy donors. Sequencing was performed with immunoSEQ multiplex PCR; in TCRdb, only in-frame clones are kept and a portion is missing. The data contain about 180,000 clones, 77% of them singletons. The sequenced sample consisted of PBMCs. These receptors all come from a man between 18 and 29 years old in good health and CMV-seronegative. Each CDR3 is given with its conserved first and last residue. The D gene is left open where the match is weak. Rows give clone size only sometimes, using once, few, many, or a class for an expanded clone.

>13|TRBJ2-5|NA|TRBD2|TRBV7-3
CASSLPGGETQYF
TGTGCCAGCAGCCTTCCGGGGGGGGAGACCCAGTACTTC
>15|TRBJ2-2|NA|TRBD1|TRBV2
CASSEQGQGHGELFF
TGTGCCAGCAGTGAACAGGGACAGGGTCACGGGGAGCTGTTTTTT
>14|TRBJ2-5|NA|NA|TRBV11-2
CASSFSPYQETQYF
TGTGCCAGCAGCTTTTCTCCGTACCAAGAGACCCAGTACTTC
>16|TRBJ1-4|NA|NA|TRBV11-2
CASSLWAPATNEKLFF
TGTGCCAGCAGCTTATGGGCACCCGCAACTAATGAAAAACTGTTTTTT
>13|TRBJ2-5|NA|TRBD2|TRBV7-3
CASSRAGRETQYF
TGTGCCAGCAGCCGAGCGGGACGGGAGACCCAGTACTTC
>14|TRBJ2-5|NA|TRBD1|TRBV2
CASRKGQSQETQYF
TGTGCCAGCAGGAAGGGACAGTCCCAAGAGACCCAGTACTTC
>15|TRBJ2-7|NA|NA|TRBV6-1
CASSDPSQGLYEQYF
TGTGCCAGCAGTGACCCGTCACAGGGTCTCTACGAGCAGTACTTC
>11|TRBJ2-5|NA|NA|TRBV25-1
CASRYGETQYF
TGTGCCAGCCGCTACGGAGAGACCCAGTACTTC
>15|TRBJ2-7|NA|NA|TRBV7-2
CASSFQWALTYEQYF
TGTGCCAGCAGCTTTCAGTGGGCCCTTACCTACGAGCAGTACTTC
>18|TRBJ2-7|few|TRBD2|TRBV7-8
CASSLNYGPASGTYEQYF
TGTGCCAGCAGCTTAAATTACGGTCCGGCTAGCGGTACCTACGAGCAGTACTTC
>15|TRBJ2-2|NA|NA|TRBV11-3
CASSLVQVNTGELLF
TGTGCCAGCAGCTTAGTTCAGGTGAACACCGGGGAGCTGCTTTTT
>16|TRBJ2-5|NA|TRBD2|TRBV7-8
CASSLEGTNFRETQYF
TGTGCCAGCAGCTTAGAAGGGACTAACTTCCGGGAGACCCAGTACTTC
>15|TRBJ2-2|NA|NA|TRBV28
CASSFTGVRTGELFF
TGTGCCAGCAGTTTTACCGGGGTTCGGACCGGGGAGCTGTTTTTT
>19|TRBJ2-6|NA|NA|TRBV27
CASSLSRGGGKAGANVLTF
TGTGCCAGCAGTTTATCGAGGGGTGGGGGCAAGGCTGGGGCCAACGTCCTGACTTTC
>13|TRBJ1-5|few|NA|TRBV6-1
CASTGNRDQPQHF
TGTGCCAGCACCGGGAACAGGGACCAGCCCCAGCATTTT
>15|TRBJ1-5|once|NA|TRBV6-5
CASRAQTGPGQPQHF
TGTGCCAGCAGGGCTCAGACAGGTCCGGGGCAGCCCCAGCATTTT
>19|TRBJ2-3|NA|NA|TRBV19
CASSGAGKYPGGPRDTQYF
TGTGCCAGTAGTGGGGCAGGGAAATACCCTGGTGGCCCTCGAGATACGCAGTATTTT
>15|TRBJ1-1|NA|NA|TRBV30
CAWKGTPLVNTEAFF
TGTGCCTGGAAGGGGACTCCGCTCGTGAACACTGAAGCTTTCTTT
>15|TRBJ2-3|NA|TRBD2|TRBV7-9
CASSSLSGRSDTQYF
TGTGCCAGCAGCTCCCTTAGCGGGAGGTCTGATACGCAGTATTTT
>16|TRBJ2-2|few|TRBD1|TRBV18
CASSPGTGLNTGELFF
TGTGCCAGCTCACCCGGGACAGGGCTTAACACCGGGGAGCTGTTTTTT
>16|TRBJ2-1|once|TRBD1|TRBV4-3
CASSQGLQGGGNEQFF
TGCGCCAGCAGCCAAGGCTTACAGGGGGGAGGTAATGAGCAGTTCTTC
>14|TRBJ2-7|once|TRBD2|TRBV30
CAWSVASGISEQYF
TGTGCCTGGAGTGTAGCTAGCGGGATAAGCGAGCAGTACTTC
>15|TRBJ1-1|once|NA|TRBV19
CASTSPWAAKTEAFF
TGTGCCAGTACGTCCCCTTGGGCCGCAAAGACTGAAGCTTTCTTT
>15|TRBJ2-7|NA|TRBD2|TRBV6-5
CASRQAGGGTDEQYF
TGTGCCAGCAGGCAAGCGGGAGGTGGGACGGACGAGCAGTACTTC
>17|TRBJ2-7|once|TRBD1|TRBV4-1
CASSQAAASGGVYEQYF
TGCGCCAGCAGCCAAGCGGCGGCGTCAGGGGGCGTCTACGAGCAGTACTTC
>15|TRBJ2-7|NA|NA|TRBV19
CASSSSDTPAYEQYF
TGTGCCAGTAGTTCCTCGGACACACCAGCCTACGAGCAGTACTTC
>15|TRBJ1-1|NA|NA|TRBV11-2
CASSLDQTVHTEAFF
TGTGCCAGCAGCTTAGACCAGACAGTACACACTGAAGCTTTCTTT
>13|TRBJ2-5|NA|NA|TRBV19
CASSNRAQETQYF
TGTGCCAGTAGTAACAGGGCCCAAGAGACCCAGTACTTC
>14|TRBJ1-1|NA|NA|TRBV6-8
CASSRPRSSSEAFF
TGTGCCAGCAGCCGGCCTAGATCCTCGTCTGAAGCTTTCTTT
>14|TRBJ1-2|NA|NA|TRBV6-6
CASRKGHTNYGYTF
TGTGCCAGCAGAAAGGGGCACACTAACTATGGCTACACCTTC
>16|TRBJ2-7|NA|TRBD2|TRBV30
CAWTLPGLGLSYEQYF
TGTGCCTGGACCCTGCCGGGACTAGGCCTCTCCTACGAGCAGTACTTC
>14|TRBJ2-7|NA|NA|TRBV2
CASIGGRVTYEQYF
TGTGCCAGCATAGGGGGTAGAGTAACCTACGAGCAGTACTTC
>15|TRBJ2-7|NA|NA|TRBV19
CASSIQQVAPYEQYF
TGTGCCAGTAGTATTCAACAGGTTGCCCCCTACGAGCAGTACTTC
>13|TRBJ2-7|few|TRBD1|TRBV5-8
CASSLPGTGKQYF
TGTGCCAGCAGCTTGCCCGGGACAGGGAAGCAGTACTTC
>15|TRBJ2-1|NA|TRBD2|TRBV5-6
CASSLAGAPYNEQFF
TGTGCCAGCAGCTTAGCGGGGGCCCCTTACAATGAGCAGTTCTTC
>12|TRBJ2-5|NA|NA|TRBV27
CASSSREETQYF
TGTGCCAGCAGTTCCCGTGAAGAGACCCAGTACTTC
>15|TRBJ1-5|NA|NA|TRBV7-2
CASSLGQMSNQPQHF
TGTGCCAGCAGCTTAGGACAGATGAGTAATCAGCCCCAGCATTTT
>12|TRBJ2-1|NA|NA|TRBV5-6
CASSHRGNEQFF
TGTGCCAGCAGCCATAGGGGGAATGAGCAGTTCTTC
>17|TRBJ1-3|NA|NA|TRBV13
CASRSDSTGPSGNTIYF
TGTGCCAGCAGATCAGATTCTACAGGCCCGTCTGGAAACACCATATATTTT
>15|TRBJ2-3|NA|TRBD2|TRBV4-2
CASSQQRGGTDTQYF
TGTGCCAGCAGCCAACAGCGGGGGGGCACAGATACGCAGTATTTT
>14|TRBJ1-3|NA|NA|TRBV7-6
CASSLAEFGNTIYF
TGTGCCAGCAGCTTAGCCGAGTTTGGAAACACCATATATTTT
>15|TRBJ2-2|NA|TRBD2|TRBV7-2
CASSLGGRAPGELFF
TGTGCCAGCAGCTTAGGAGGGAGGGCCCCCGGGGAGCTGTTTTTT
>15|TRBJ2-1|NA|NA|TRBV30
CAWTTQGSSYNEQFF
TGTGCCTGGACCACACAGGGAAGCTCCTACAATGAGCAGTTCTTC
>16|TRBJ2-5|NA|TRBD2|TRBV2
CASRRPVAGGRETQYF
TGTGCCAGCAGGCGACCAGTGGCGGGGGGGCGGGAGACCCAGTACTTC
>14|TRBJ1-4|NA|NA|TRBV7-2
CASSLGLESGGLFF
TGTGCCAGCAGCTTAGGGTTAGAAAGTGGAGGACTGTTTTTT
>14|TRBJ1-6|NA|NA|TRBV7-6
CASSLAVRDSPLHF
TGTGCCAGCAGCTTGGCCGTGAGGGATTCACCCCTCCACTTT
>16|TRBJ2-3|NA|TRBD2|TRBV30
CAAKANSGIFTDTQYF
TGTGCCGCTAAGGCCAATAGCGGGATATTCACAGATACGCAGTATTTT
>15|TRBJ2-7|few|NA|TRBV5-1
CASSLEAGLPYEQYF
TGCGCCAGCAGCTTGGAGGCGGGCCTACCCTACGAGCAGTACTTC
>13|TRBJ1-2|NA|NA|TRBV6-5
CASRMDSLYGYTF
TGTGCCAGCAGAATGGACAGTCTCTATGGCTACACCTTC
>14|TRBJ1-3|NA|NA|TRBV6-5
CASREQVSGNTIYF
TGTGCCAGCAGAGAACAGGTCTCTGGAAACACCATATATTTT
>15|TRBJ1-2|once|TRBD1|TRBV10-3
CAISESREDRYGYTF
TGTGCCATCAGTGAGTCGAGGGAGGACAGGTACGGCTACACCTTC
>15|TRBJ2-3|NA|TRBD1|TRBV7-2
CASSTWGQGPDTQYF
TGTGCCAGCAGCACCTGGGGACAGGGGCCAGATACGCAGTATTTT